Below are 2 T cell receptor beta chains sequenced from a single sample in a study of control samples from healthy donors and cancer patients. The protocol was immunoSEQ multiplex PCR, while the TCRdb copy is restricted to in-frame clones and leaves out a portion. The table has some 200,000 clones, 90% to 95% seen once. The sample comprised blood. These receptors originate from a man between 18 and 35 years old in good health.

This clone appeared a single time. V usage is TRBV7-2 and J usage is TRBJ2-3; D is possibly TRBD1 (6 bases). CDR3 length: 15 amino acids. The germline CDR1 and CDR2 sequences are SGHTA and FQGNSA. V shed 5 bases and J shed 4 bases, with 16 bases lying between them. CDR3 nucleotides: TGTGCCAGCAGCACCGACAGGTTGAGGGCAGATACGCAGTATTTT. It is translated as CASSTDRLRADTQYF.

This clone showed up just a few times. The V and J genes are TRBV9 and TRBJ2-7; D uncertain. This CDR3 has 14 amino acids. The V end lost 2 bases, the J end lost 0 bases, and 9 bases lay between the germline ends. Germline values: CDR1 SGDLS, CDR2 YYNGEE. The CDR3 bases are TGTGCCAGCAGCGTCGTACAGTCCTCCTACGAGCAGTACTTC. It codes for CASSVVQSSYEQYF.